This T cell receptor (beta chain) was captured in a study of T cells expressing NK-cell markers. Whole-study context: It was from sorted CD3+CD56+NKG2C+, CD3+CD56+NKG2C- and CD3+CD56-NKG2C+ T cells that TCR beta repertoires came. Within the sequenced cohort of eight donors, seven exhibited HCMV seropositivity and one was seronegative. Notes on the study in general: The study found dominant NKG2C+ clonotypes at about 1.0-7.5% of CD8+ T cells in over 5 donors.

TCR beta cDNA was made by 5'RACE template switching with UMIs. TCRdb reprocessed the 5' RACE reads; each CDR3 protein has one entry and no DNA is given. The sample has about 440,000 distinct CDR3 sequences; the top ten hold roughly 7.2%. With regard to this clonotype: Its antigen is undetermined.

The TCR was taken from a woman aged 18 to 75 in good health. Sequences were obtained from blood T cells: a sorted CD56 or NKG2C T cell subset, CD4+ or CD8+ T cells, or bulk PBMC T cells (not recorded which).

CDR3 sequence: CASSQLLGGGDTDTQYF. The genes are TRBV4-3 and TRBJ2-3; the D gene TCRdb calls, TRBD1, cannot be checked with no DNA. From germline, CDR1 is LGHNA and CDR2 YSLEER. This CDR3 region has 17 residues.